This T cell receptor beta chain was identified in a study of T cells in Graves' hyperthyroidism and ophthalmopathy. On the basis of clinical symptoms, serum thyroxine and TRAb, thyroid ultrasound and orbital computed tomography, diagnoses were made. TCR beta CDR3 regions were amplified from RNA transcripts. A set of HTBI primers served as the primers for a first-round RT-PCR of the TCR CDR3. TCRdb reanalysed the multiplex PCR reads using MiXCR and keeps one entry per CDR3 protein. This table has under 450,000 distinct CDR3 sequences, roughly 14% appearing once. Points from the study as a whole: Before onset, ophthalmopathy was predicted by the model a median around 6 months earlier. Most thyroid clonotypes expanded above 0.001 appeared in blood too.

V shed 3 bases and J shed 6 bases, with 19 bases lying between them. This CDR3 comprises 15 residues. Germline loops: CDR1 SGHRS, CDR2 YFSETQ. About this clonotype: Its antigen is unidentified.

The receptor was derived from a woman between 18 and 29 years old with Graves' hyperthyroidism. The chain recombines TRBV5-1 with TRBJ2-7; D is possibly TRBD2 (6 bases). Material for sequencing was blood. CDR3 coding DNA: TGCGCCAGCAGCTGGCGACTAGAAGGGTTCGGCGAGCAGTACTTC. Its protein is CASSWRLEGFGEQYF.